These 9 T cell receptor beta chains were sequenced from one sample in a study of radiation and T cells in renal cell carcinoma. TCRdb's table, derived via immunoSEQ multiplex PCR, lists solely in-frame clones and lacks some. This sample carries 150,000 or so clones, 88% of them seen once, and the ten largest clones take around 4%. The sample's time point: baseline pretreatment blood. Treatment of the sample: 15 Gy SBRT to primary tumor, nephrectomy 4 weeks later. This specimen was blood, taken from a patient whose treatment included radiotherapy and nephrectomy. Receptors originate from a woman between 65 and 79 years old with renal cell carcinoma.

The rearrangement uses TRBV7-8 and TRBJ2-3; 9 nucleotides match TRBD2. V lost 1 base to trimming and J lost 2 bases; unmatched junction nucleotides: 7. The length of the CDR3 is 17 residues. CDR1 and CDR2 from the germline V gene are SGHVS and FQNEAQ. The CDR3 coding sequence is TGTGCCAGCAGCTTAGGGAACGCGGGGGGGCACACAGATACGCAGTATTTT. Residues: CASSLGNAGGHTDTQYF.

This clone was detected only once. The gene calls are TRBV29-1 and TRBJ1-2; D may be TRBD1 (6 bases). V was pared by 3 bases and J by 6 bases, with 11 bases between. The CDR3 runs 12 residues. The germline CDR1 and CDR2 sequences are SQVTM and ANQGSEA. The DNA for the CDR3 is TGCAGCGTTGACAGGGGAACGGATGGCTACACCTTC. Encoded protein: CSVDRGTDGYTF.

This chain connects TRBV4-3 to TRBJ2-3; TRBD2 matches 9 bases. This CDR3 has 15 residues. Germline values: CDR1 LGHNA, CDR2 YSLEER. Trimming removed 2 bases from V and 4 bases from J; junction bases left unmatched: 4. The DNA for the CDR3 is TGCGCCAGCAGCCAATGGAGCGGGGGGTCAGATACGCAGTATTTT. It specifies CASSQWSGGSDTQYF.

The chain uses TRBV6-5 and TRBJ2-3; TRBD2 agrees at 7 bases. Germline V lookup: CDR1 MNHEY, CDR2 SVGAGI. V was clipped by 4 bases and J by 4 bases; unmatched bases: 8. The CDR3 loop spans 15 amino acids. The CDR3 reads CASSSRTGRADTQYF. The CDR3 DNA reads TGTGCCAGCAGTTCCCGGACTGGGAGGGCAGATACGCAGTATTTT.

This clone occurred once. This rearrangement joins TRBV27 to TRBJ1-4; possibly TRBD1 for D (5 bases). The CDR3 length is 15 residues. V was shortened by 2 bases and J by 8 bases, with 15 bases between the two germline ends. The germline CDR1 and CDR2 sequences are MNHEY and SMNVEV (reference sequence). In DNA, the CDR3 is TGTGCCAGCAGTTTACTATCGACAGCCTCGGAAAAACTGTTTTTT. Translation gives CASSLLSTASEKLFF.

The chain is built from TRBV29-1 and TRBJ1-5; 7 nucleotides align to TRBD1. The ends lost 6 bases at V and 1 base at J; junction bases unmatched: 9. CDR1 is SQVTM, CDR2 ANQGSEA, per germline. CDR3 length: 15 residues. CDR3 DNA sequence: TGCAGCGTACAACGGACAGGTTCAAGCAATCAGCCCCAGCATTTT. It encodes CSVQRTGSSNQPQHF.

The rearrangement links TRBV7-9 to TRBJ1-1; D may be TRBD1 (6 bases). V shed 6 bases and J shed 10 bases, with 18 bases lying between them. This CDR3 contains 13 residues. Germline V lookup: CDR1 SEHNR, CDR2 FQNEAQ (reference sequence). The CDR3 is CASSPDRYVGAFF. The CDR3 nucleotides read TGTGCCAGCAGTCCCGACAGGTATGTGGGAGCTTTCTTT.

V usage is TRBV2 and J usage is TRBJ2-3; TRBD1 or TRBD2 may be the D gene (7 bases each). Trimming took off 8 bases at V and 4 bases at J, with 13 bases between the two ends. Germline V gives CDR1 SNHLY, CDR2 FYNNEI. The CDR3 spans 13 residues. The CDR3 loop reads CASRAGGADTQYF. CDR3 sequence (DNA): TGTGCCAGCCGGGCAGGGGGGGCAGATACGCAGTATTTT.

With respect to this clone: This same CDR3 is encoded by further DNA sequences in the sample. The chain employs TRBV29-1 and TRBJ2-5; no clear D gene. Per germline, CDR1 SQVTM and CDR2 ANQGSEA. This CDR3 has 10 residues. V was trimmed by 4 bases and J by 4 bases, leaving 4 bases between them. In nucleotides, the CDR3 is TGCAGCGTTGGGGGAGAGACCCAGTACTTC. It specifies CSVGGETQYF.